A selection of T cell receptor beta chains follows, all from one sample in a study of blood T cell repertoires in COVID-19. Some clones are missing from TCRdb's copy, which holds only in-frame ones; the method was immunoSEQ multiplex PCR. The table shows about 210,000 clones, with around 88% occurring only once. Sequences were obtained from peripheral blood. The receptors here all came from a man aged 18 to 29 with active or convalescent COVID-19. Both conserved end residues are part of each CDR3. Each record gives: V gene, J gene, clone size, D gene, CDR3 protein, CDR3 DNA. A D gene is named only where the DNA matches it firmly. Size is stated for part of the rows, as once, few or many counts, or as a class when the clone is expanded.

V gene: TRBV30; J gene: TRBJ2-1; clone size: once; D gene: NA; CDR3 protein: CAWSVLAYNEQFF; CDR3 DNA: TGTGCCTGGAGTGTACTTGCCTACAATGAGCAGTTCTTC
V gene: TRBV5-1; J gene: TRBJ1-1; clone size: NA; D gene: NA; CDR3 protein: CASSYDKNTEAFF; CDR3 DNA: TGCGCCAGCAGCTACGACAAGAACACTGAAGCTTTCTTT
V gene: TRBV27; J gene: TRBJ2-1; clone size: NA; D gene: TRBD2; CDR3 protein: CASSSLLGWGGNEQFF; CDR3 DNA: TGTGCCAGCAGTTCCCTACTAGGGTGGGGGGGGAATGAGCAGTTCTTC
V gene: TRBV19; J gene: TRBJ1-3; clone size: NA; D gene: NA; CDR3 protein: CASSTPDRGSGNTIYF; CDR3 DNA: TGTGCCAGTAGTACCCCGGACAGAGGCTCTGGAAACACCATATATTTT
V gene: TRBV5-6; J gene: TRBJ2-5; clone size: NA; D gene: NA; CDR3 protein: CASRELGGEETQYF; CDR3 DNA: TGTGCCAGCAGGGAACTAGGGGGGGAAGAGACCCAGTACTTC
V gene: TRBV5-1; J gene: TRBJ2-1; clone size: NA; D gene: TRBD2; CDR3 protein: CASSEGLTPEQFF; CDR3 DNA: TGCGCCAGCAGCGAGGGACTAACTCCTGAGCAGTTCTTC
V gene: TRBV7-2; J gene: TRBJ1-2; clone size: NA; D gene: NA; CDR3 protein: CASTPSGGLYYGYTF; CDR3 DNA: TGTGCCAGCACTCCCTCCGGGGGGCTCTACTATGGCTACACCTTC
V gene: TRBV27; J gene: TRBJ2-1; clone size: NA; D gene: TRBD2; CDR3 protein: CASSLWASGAYNEQFF; CDR3 DNA: TGTGCCAGCAGTTTATGGGCTAGCGGAGCCTACAATGAGCAGTTCTTC
V gene: TRBV5-1; J gene: TRBJ2-5; clone size: NA; D gene: NA; CDR3 protein: CASSLDRGGPQETQYF; CDR3 DNA: TGCGCCAGCAGCTTGGACAGGGGGGGCCCTCAAGAGACCCAGTACTTC
V gene: TRBV27; J gene: TRBJ1-5; clone size: NA; D gene: TRBD1; CDR3 protein: CASRGGTGGTQPQHF; CDR3 DNA: TGTGCCAGCAGAGGGGGGACAGGGGGTACCCAGCCCCAGCATTTT
V gene: TRBV10-2; J gene: TRBJ2-1; clone size: NA; D gene: TRBD2; CDR3 protein: CASKLRRERSYNEQFF; CDR3 DNA: TGCGCCAGCAAATTAAGGCGGGAGAGGTCCTACAATGAGCAGTTCTTC
V gene: TRBV10-3; J gene: TRBJ2-7; clone size: NA; D gene: NA; CDR3 protein: CAISPTPSDYEQYF; CDR3 DNA: TGTGCCATCAGTCCGACTCCCTCCGACTACGAGCAGTACTTC
V gene: TRBV5-8; J gene: TRBJ2-5; clone size: NA; D gene: NA; CDR3 protein: CASSLRLVSNF; CDR3 DNA: TGTGCCAGCAGCTTGAGACTAGTCTCCAACTTC
V gene: TRBV27; J gene: TRBJ2-1; clone size: NA; D gene: TRBD1; CDR3 protein: CASSLPRDRAYNEQFF; CDR3 DNA: TGTGCCAGCAGTTTACCCCGGGACAGGGCTTACAATGAGCAGTTCTTC
V gene: TRBV4-1; J gene: TRBJ2-3; clone size: NA; D gene: TRBD2; CDR3 protein: CASSQVGLAGGTDTQYF; CDR3 DNA: TGCGCCAGCAGCCAAGTTGGCCTAGCGGGAGGCACAGATACGCAGTATTTT
V gene: TRBV4-1; J gene: TRBJ2-7; clone size: NA; D gene: TRBD1; CDR3 protein: CASSRSGTAAYEQYF; CDR3 DNA: TGCGCCAGCAGCCGATCCGGGACAGCTGCCTACGAGCAGTACTTC
V gene: TRBV6-4; J gene: TRBJ2-3; clone size: NA; D gene: TRBD1; CDR3 protein: CASSETGQGYSTDTQYF; CDR3 DNA: TGTGCCAGCAGTGAAACCGGACAGGGCTATAGCACAGATACGCAGTATTTT
V gene: TRBV15; J gene: TRBJ1-1; clone size: NA; D gene: NA; CDR3 protein: CATSRDTVVSGGNTEAFF; CDR3 DNA: TGTGCCACCAGCAGAGATACGGTGGTGTCAGGTGGGAACACTGAAGCTTTCTTT
V gene: TRBV5-1; J gene: TRBJ2-5; clone size: NA; D gene: TRBD1; CDR3 protein: CASSLDRGRETQYF; CDR3 DNA: TGCGCCAGCAGCTTAGACAGGGGAAGGGAGACCCAGTACTTC
V gene: TRBV29-1; J gene: TRBJ2-1; clone size: NA; D gene: NA; CDR3 protein: CSGFGSRGEQFF; CDR3 DNA: TGCAGCGGATTCGGGAGCCGGGGTGAGCAGTTCTTC
V gene: TRBV14; J gene: TRBJ2-7; clone size: NA; D gene: NA; CDR3 protein: CASSQEFVQVSYEQYF; CDR3 DNA: TGTGCCAGCAGCCAAGAATTTGTACAGGTCTCCTACGAGCAGTACTTC
V gene: TRBV7-2; J gene: TRBJ2-1; clone size: NA; D gene: NA; CDR3 protein: CASSFLQGGYNEQFF; CDR3 DNA: TGTGCCAGCAGCTTCTTACAGGGTGGCTACAATGAGCAGTTCTTC
V gene: TRBV6-5; J gene: TRBJ1-1; clone size: NA; D gene: NA; CDR3 protein: CASSYGSRVNTEAFF; CDR3 DNA: TGTGCCAGCAGTTACGGGTCCAGGGTGAACACTGAAGCTTTCTTT
V gene: TRBV29-1; J gene: TRBJ1-1; clone size: NA; D gene: NA; CDR3 protein: CSVRGPGEAFF; CDR3 DNA: TGCAGCGTCAGGGGTCCGGGTGAAGCTTTCTTT
V gene: TRBV14; J gene: TRBJ2-5; clone size: NA; D gene: TRBD1; CDR3 protein: CASSQDSDGTGFRKTQYF; CDR3 DNA: TGTGCCAGCAGCCAAGACTCCGACGGGACAGGGTTTAGAAAGACCCAGTACTTC
V gene: TRBV21-1; J gene: TRBJ2-5; clone size: NA; D gene: NA; CDR3 protein: CASSKARQTQETQYF; CDR3 DNA: TGTGCCAGCAGCAAAGCGCGGCAGACTCAAGAGACCCAGTACTTC
V gene: TRBV11-3; J gene: TRBJ2-7; clone size: NA; D gene: NA; CDR3 protein: CASSLEFGPRASYEQYF; CDR3 DNA: TGTGCCAGCAGCTTAGAGTTTGGGCCGAGGGCCTCCTACGAGCAGTACTTC
V gene: TRBV27; J gene: TRBJ1-1; clone size: few; D gene: NA; CDR3 protein: CASSHRRGEAFF; CDR3 DNA: TGTGCCAGCAGTCATCGGCGGGGTGAAGCTTTCTTT
V gene: TRBV6-5; J gene: TRBJ2-1; clone size: NA; D gene: NA; CDR3 protein: CASSRGIPGGNEQFF; CDR3 DNA: TGTGCCAGCAGCAGGGGAATTCCGGGCGGAAATGAGCAGTTCTTC
V gene: TRBV19; J gene: TRBJ1-5; clone size: NA; D gene: NA; CDR3 protein: CASSILAGARQPQHF; CDR3 DNA: TGTGCCAGTAGTATTCTTGCGGGGGCCAGGCAGCCCCAGCATTTT
V gene: TRBV28; J gene: TRBJ2-1; clone size: NA; D gene: TRBD2; CDR3 protein: CASSLAGAKGFF; CDR3 DNA: TGTGCCAGCAGTCTAGCGGGAGCGAAGGGGTTCTTC
V gene: TRBV7-9; J gene: TRBJ1-1; clone size: NA; D gene: TRBD1; CDR3 protein: CASSFQPGTGSEAEAFF; CDR3 DNA: TGTGCCAGCAGCTTTCAGCCCGGGACAGGGTCCGAAGCTGAAGCTTTCTTT
V gene: TRBV5-5; J gene: TRBJ2-7; clone size: once; D gene: NA; CDR3 protein: CASSSAGYEQYF; CDR3 DNA: TGTGCCAGCAGCAGCGCGGGGTACGAGCAGTACTTC
V gene: TRBV19; J gene: TRBJ2-1; clone size: NA; D gene: TRBD1; CDR3 protein: CASSADRANEQFF; CDR3 DNA: TGTGCCAGTAGTGCCGACAGGGCCAATGAGCAGTTCTTC
V gene: TRBV28; J gene: TRBJ1-6; clone size: NA; D gene: NA; CDR3 protein: CASSLGGSSYNSPLHF; CDR3 DNA: TGTGCCAGCAGTTTGGGGGGGAGCTCCTATAATTCACCCCTCCACTTT
V gene: TRBV7-9; J gene: TRBJ1-1; clone size: few; D gene: NA; CDR3 protein: CASRLSGGAGTEAFF; CDR3 DNA: TGTGCCAGCAGGTTATCGGGGGGCGCGGGCACTGAAGCTTTCTTT
V gene: TRBV20-1; J gene: TRBJ2-2; clone size: NA; D gene: TRBD1; CDR3 protein: CSASTGTGHPGELFF; CDR3 DNA: TGCAGTGCTAGTACCGGGACAGGTCATCCCGGGGAGCTGTTTTTT
V gene: TRBV6-5; J gene: TRBJ1-2; clone size: NA; D gene: TRBD1; CDR3 protein: CASSPPGQALGGYTF; CDR3 DNA: TGTGCCAGCAGCCCACCTGGACAGGCCCTAGGAGGCTACACCTTC
V gene: TRBV19; J gene: TRBJ1-1; clone size: few; D gene: TRBD1; CDR3 protein: CASRRQGAEAFF; CDR3 DNA: TGTGCCAGTAGGCGACAGGGGGCTGAAGCTTTCTTT
V gene: TRBV5-4; J gene: TRBJ2-3; clone size: NA; D gene: TRBD2; CDR3 protein: CASSSTSRRTTDTQYF; CDR3 DNA: TGTGCCAGCAGCTCGACTAGCCGGAGGACCACAGATACGCAGTATTTT
V gene: TRBV5-4; J gene: TRBJ1-6; clone size: few; D gene: NA; CDR3 protein: CASSLAGGKGPPSPLHF; CDR3 DNA: TGTGCCAGCAGCTTGGCGGGGGGAAAAGGGCCTCCTTCACCCCTCCACTTT